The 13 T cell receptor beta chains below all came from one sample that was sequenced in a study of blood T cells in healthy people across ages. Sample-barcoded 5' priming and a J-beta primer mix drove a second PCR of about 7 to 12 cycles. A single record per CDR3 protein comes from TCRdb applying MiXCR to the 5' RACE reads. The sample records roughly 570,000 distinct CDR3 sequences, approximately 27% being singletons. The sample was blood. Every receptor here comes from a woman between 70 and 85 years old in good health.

CDR3 sequence: CASSLSLGRTGDTEAFF. The CDR3 bases are TGCGCCAGCAGCTTGTCATTGGGCCGGACGGGGGACACTGAAGCTTTCTTT. This chain connects TRBV5-1 to TRBJ1-1; a possible D gene is TRBD1 (5 bases). The V end was cut by 1 base, the J end by 3 bases, with 19 bases between. The CDR3 sequence is 17 residues long. Germline V gene data show CDR1 as SGHRS and CDR2 as YFSETQ.

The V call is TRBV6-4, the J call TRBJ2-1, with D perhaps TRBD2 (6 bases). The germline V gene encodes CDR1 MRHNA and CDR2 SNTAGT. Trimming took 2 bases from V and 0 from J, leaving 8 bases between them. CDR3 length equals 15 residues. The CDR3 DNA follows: TGTGCCAGCAGTGACGGGAGGTTCTCCTACAATGAGCAGTTCTTC. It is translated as CASSDGRFSYNEQFF.

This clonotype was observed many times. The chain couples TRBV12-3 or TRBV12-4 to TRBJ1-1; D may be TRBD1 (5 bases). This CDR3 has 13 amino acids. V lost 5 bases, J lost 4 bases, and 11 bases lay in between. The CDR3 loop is CASSPRQGTEAFF. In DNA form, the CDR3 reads TGTGCCAGCAGTCCTCGGCAGGGCACTGAAGCTTTCTTT.

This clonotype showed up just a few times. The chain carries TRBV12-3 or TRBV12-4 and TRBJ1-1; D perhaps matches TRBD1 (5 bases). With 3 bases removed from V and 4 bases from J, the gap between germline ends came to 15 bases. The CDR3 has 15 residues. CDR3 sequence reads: CASSFGPTVFTEAFF. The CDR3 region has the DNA TGTGCCAGCAGTTTTGGGCCGACAGTCTTCACTGAAGCTTTCTTT.

CDR3 DNA sequence: TGTGCCAGCAGTTTCCCGGGACCCGGACAGAGTAGCAATCAGCCCCAGCATTTT. This translates into CASSFPGPGQSSNQPQHF. This chain joins TRBV6-2 or TRBV6-3 and TRBJ1-5, with TRBD1 as a possible D gene (6 bases). This CDR3 comprises 18 residues. With 4 bases removed from V and 0 bases from J, the gap between germline ends came to 19 bases. From germline, CDR1 is MNHEY and CDR2 SVGEGT.

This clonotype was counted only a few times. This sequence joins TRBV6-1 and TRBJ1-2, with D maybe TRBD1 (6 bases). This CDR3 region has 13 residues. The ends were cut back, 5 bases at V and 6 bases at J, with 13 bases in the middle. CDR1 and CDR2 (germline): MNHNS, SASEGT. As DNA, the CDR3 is TGTGCCAGCAGTAAACAGGGAGGAGATGGCTACACCTTC. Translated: CASSKQGGDGYTF.

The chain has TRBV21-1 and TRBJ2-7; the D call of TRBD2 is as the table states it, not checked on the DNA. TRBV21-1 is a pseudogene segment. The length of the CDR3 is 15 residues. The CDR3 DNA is TGTGCCAGCAGCAAAGACAGGAGGGACCCCTACGAGCAGTACTTC. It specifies CASSKDRRDPYEQYF.

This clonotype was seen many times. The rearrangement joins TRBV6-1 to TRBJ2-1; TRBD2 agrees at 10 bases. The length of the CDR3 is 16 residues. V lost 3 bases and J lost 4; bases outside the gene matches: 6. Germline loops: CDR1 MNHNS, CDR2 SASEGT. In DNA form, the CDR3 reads TGTGCCAGCAGTGACCCTAGCGGGGGCCTTTACAATGAGCAGTTCTTC. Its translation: CASSDPSGGLYNEQFF.

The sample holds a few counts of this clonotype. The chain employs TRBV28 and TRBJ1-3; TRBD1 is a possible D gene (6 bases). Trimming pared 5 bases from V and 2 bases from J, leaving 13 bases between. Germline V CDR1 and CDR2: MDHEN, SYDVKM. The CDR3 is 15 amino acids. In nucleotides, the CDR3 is TGTGCCAGCAGTCTACAGGGCAGCCCTGGAAACACCATATATTTT. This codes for CASSLQGSPGNTIYF.

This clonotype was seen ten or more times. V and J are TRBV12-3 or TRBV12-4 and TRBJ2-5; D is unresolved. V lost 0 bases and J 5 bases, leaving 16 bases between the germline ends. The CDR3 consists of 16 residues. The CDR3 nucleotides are TGTGCCAGCAGTTTAGCGCTGTCGGGCCCTGCGGAGACCCAGTACTTC. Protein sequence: CASSLALSGPAETQYF.

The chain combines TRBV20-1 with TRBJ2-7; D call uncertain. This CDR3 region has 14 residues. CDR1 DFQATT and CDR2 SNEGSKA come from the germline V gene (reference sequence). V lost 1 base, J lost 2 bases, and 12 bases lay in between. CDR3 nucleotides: TGCAGTGCTAGAGTAGGTGGTGTCGCCTACGAGCAGTACTTC. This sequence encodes CSARVGGVAYEQYF.

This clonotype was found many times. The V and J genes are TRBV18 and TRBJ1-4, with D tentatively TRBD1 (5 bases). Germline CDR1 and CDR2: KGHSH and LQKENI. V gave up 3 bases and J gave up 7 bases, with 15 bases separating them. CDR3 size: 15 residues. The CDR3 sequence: CASSPREQAGEKLFF. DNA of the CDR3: TGTGCCAGCTCACCCCGGGAACAGGCGGGTGAAAAACTGTTTTTT.

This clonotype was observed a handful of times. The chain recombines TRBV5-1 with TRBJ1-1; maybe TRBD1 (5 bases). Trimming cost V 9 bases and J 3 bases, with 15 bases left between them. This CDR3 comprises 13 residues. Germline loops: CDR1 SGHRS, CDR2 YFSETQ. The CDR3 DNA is TGCGCCACCCACCTGGGGGAGGACACTGAAGCTTTCTTT. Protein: CATHLGEDTEAFF.